These T cell receptor beta chains were read from a single sample in a study of blood T cell repertoires in COVID-19. Method: immunoSEQ multiplex PCR; TCRdb's copy keeps in-frame clones and lacks some. The data hold fewer than 50,000 clones, with 82% observed a single time. Sequencing was carried out using peripheral blood. The receptors shown here come from a human donor in a cohort sampled during active COVID-19. CDR3s include the opening cysteine and the closing phenylalanine or tryptophan. The D gene is left open where the match is weak. Size tells how often a clone was seen (once, few, many) or the class of an expanded clone, and some rows leave it out.

V	J	length	size	D	CDR3	DNA
TRBV6-5	TRBJ1-5	15	NA	TRBD1	CASSYGTGVSQPQHF	TGTGCCAGCAGTTACGGGACAGGGGTTAGTCAGCCCCAGCATTTT
TRBV25-1	TRBJ2-1	15	NA	TRBD2	CASSDPGLAGVEQFF	TGTGCCAGCAGTGACCCGGGACTAGCGGGAGTTGAGCAGTTCTTC
TRBV10-3	TRBJ1-5	14	NA	NA	CAISESTAYQPQHF	TGTGCCATCAGTGAGTCCACAGCTTATCAGCCCCAGCATTTT
TRBV19	TRBJ1-2	14	NA	NA	CASSLSSSNYGYTF	TGTGCCAGTAGTCTATCGTCGTCTAACTATGGCTACACCTTC
TRBV9	TRBJ2-7	15	NA	NA	CASSVGGSGPYEQYF	TGTGCCAGCAGCGTAGGTGGGAGCGGCCCCTACGAGCAGTACTTC
TRBV9	TRBJ1-5	15	medium-sized	NA	CASSVGWAINQPQHF	TGTGCCAGCAGCGTAGGCTGGGCCATCAATCAGCCCCAGCATTTT
TRBV4-3	TRBJ2-6	14	NA	NA	CASNERAGANVLTF	TGCGCCAGCAACGAGAGGGCTGGGGCCAACGTCCTGACTTTC
TRBV6-5	TRBJ2-3	15	NA	TRBD1	CASSYSTGKTDTQYF	TGTGCCAGCAGTTACTCGACAGGGAAGACAGATACGCAGTATTTT
TRBV28	TRBJ2-1	13	NA	TRBD2	CASTLSGGDEQFF	TGTGCTAGCACCCTCAGTGGGGGGGATGAGCAGTTCTTC
TRBV30	TRBJ2-1	16	once	NA	CAFIVRGRSPYNEQFF	TGTGCCTTTATAGTTAGGGGGAGATCCCCCTACAATGAGCAGTTCTTC
TRBV6-5	TRBJ1-5	15	NA	NA	CASSDSGTTNQPQHF	TGTGCCAGCAGTGACTCCGGGACAACAAATCAGCCCCAGCATTTT
TRBV11-3	TRBJ2-1	14	NA	TRBD2	CASSLQAGDNEQFF	TGTGCCAGCAGCTTACAAGCGGGGGACAATGAGCAGTTCTTC
TRBV27	TRBJ2-3	16	NA	TRBD2	CASSLFLAGITDTQYF	TGTGCCAGCAGTTTATTTCTAGCGGGGATCACAGATACGCAGTATTTT
TRBV6-1	TRBJ2-1	16	NA	TRBD1	CASSETGTGFYNEQFF	TGTGCCAGCAGTGAAACCGGGACAGGGTTTTACAATGAGCAGTTCTTC
TRBV7-2	TRBJ2-3	15	NA	NA	CASSLGGDPLDTQYF	TGTGCCAGCAGCTTAGGCGGGGACCCACTAGATACGCAGTATTTT
TRBV30	TRBJ2-1	14	NA	NA	CAWSSDSGYNEQFF	TGTGCCTGGAGTAGTGACTCGGGATACAATGAGCAGTTCTTC
TRBV11-3	TRBJ1-4	15	NA	TRBD1	CASSFGTGAFEKLFF	TGTGCCAGCAGCTTTGGGACAGGGGCTTTTGAAAAACTGTTTTTT
TRBV7-8	TRBJ2-1	19	few	TRBD2	CASSQLLAGGPGSYNEQFF	TGTGCCAGCAGCCAGCTACTAGCGGGAGGGCCTGGCTCCTACAATGAGCAGTTCTTC
TRBV10-3	TRBJ2-1	15	once	TRBD2	CAIKGETSTDNEQFF	TGTGCCATCAAAGGGGAGACTAGCACCGACAATGAGCAGTTCTTC
TRBV5-4	TRBJ2-5	13	NA	NA	CASSLPGRETQYF	TGTGCCAGCAGCTTGCCAGGGCGGGAGACCCAGTACTTC
TRBV11-3	TRBJ1-1	14	NA	TRBD1	CASSTGQENTEAFF	TGTGCCAGCAGCACAGGACAGGAGAACACTGAAGCTTTCTTT
TRBV6-6	TRBJ1-2	14	NA	NA	CASSPQGNSYGYTF	TGTGCCAGCAGTCCCCAGGGGAACAGTTATGGCTACACCTTC
TRBV5-4	TRBJ1-1	15	NA	NA	CASSGAGPMNTEAFF	TGTGCCAGCAGCGGTGCGGGACCCATGAACACTGAAGCTTTCTTT
TRBV11-2	TRBJ1-3	15	NA	NA	CASSLDLTAGNTIYF	TGTGCCAGCAGCTTAGATCTGACAGCCGGAAACACCATATATTTT
TRBV27	TRBJ2-3	15	NA	TRBD1	CASSPLTGGLDTQYF	TGTGCCAGCAGTCCACTAACAGGGGGCTTAGATACGCAGTATTTT
TRBV27	TRBJ2-4	15	NA	TRBD1	CASSLSQGARNIQYF	TGTGCCAGCAGTTTATCGCAGGGGGCGCGGAACATTCAGTACTTC
TRBV4-3	TRBJ2-7	14	NA	TRBD1	CASSQEDRGREQYF	TGCGCCAGCAGCCAAGAGGACAGGGGCCGCGAGCAGTACTTC
TRBV4-1	TRBJ2-2	16	NA	TRBD2	CASSQGWAGAAGELFF	TGCGCCAGCAGCCAAGGATGGGCGGGAGCGGCCGGGGAGCTGTTTTTT
TRBV25-1	TRBJ2-3	15	NA	TRBD2	CASSESGLARDTQYF	TGTGCCAGCAGTGAATCGGGACTAGCGAGAGATACGCAGTATTTT
TRBV3-1/TRBV3-2	TRBJ2-1	13	NA	NA	CASSQESSNEQFF	TGTGCCAGCAGCCAAGAATCCAGCAATGAGCAGTTCTTC
TRBV19	TRBJ2-1	15	NA	TRBD2	CASSLLAGGYNEQFF	TGTGCCAGTAGCCTACTAGCGGGAGGCTACAATGAGCAGTTCTTC
TRBV6-6	TRBJ2-5	15	NA	TRBD1	CASSYTGQGGETQYF	TGTGCCAGCAGTTACACGGGACAGGGCGGCGAGACCCAGTACTTC
TRBV28	TRBJ2-5	14	NA	NA	CASSFGRFQETQYF	TGTGCCAGCAGTTTCGGCAGGTTTCAAGAGACCCAGTACTTC
TRBV5-1	TRBJ2-3	16	few	TRBD1	CANSTLTGSDTDTQYF	TGCGCCAACAGCACCCTGACAGGGTCCGACACAGATACGCAGTATTTT
TRBV5-1	TRBJ2-2	16	NA	NA	CASSLVSGEGTGELFF	TGCGCCAGCAGTCTCGTTTCGGGAGAGGGAACCGGGGAGCTGTTTTTT
TRBV27	TRBJ1-4	14	NA	NA	CASGGAGTNEKLFF	TGTGCCAGCGGAGGGGCAGGGACGAATGAAAAACTGTTTTTT
TRBV6-2/TRBV6-3	TRBJ2-1	15	NA	TRBD2	CASSRGASGRVEQFF	TGTGCCAGCAGCCGGGGGGCTAGCGGGAGGGTTGAGCAGTTCTTC
TRBV11-2	TRBJ2-5	14	NA	TRBD1	CASSLRQGWETQYF	TGTGCCAGCAGCCTACGACAGGGCTGGGAGACCCAGTACTTC
TRBV11-2	TRBJ1-1	16	NA	TRBD1	CASSSPTGGRLTEAFF	TGTGCCAGCAGCTCGCCGACAGGGGGGAGGCTGACTGAAGCTTTCTTT
TRBV6-5	TRBJ1-2	14	NA	TRBD1	CASTTTGGGYGYTF	TGTGCCAGCACCACGACAGGGGGCGGCTATGGCTACACCTTC
TRBV7-9	TRBJ2-6	19	NA	TRBD2	CASSSGGADLISGANVLTF	TGTGCCAGCAGTTCGGGGGGAGCAGACTTAATCTCTGGGGCCAACGTCCTGACTTTC
TRBV24-1	TRBJ2-1	14	NA	TRBD2	CATSGLLAVDEQFF	TGTGCCACCAGTGGTTTACTAGCGGTTGATGAGCAGTTCTTC
TRBV24-1	TRBJ2-2	14	NA	NA	CATSVAGETGELFF	TGTGCCACCAGTGTGGCAGGGGAGACCGGGGAGCTGTTTTTT
TRBV5-1	TRBJ2-7	15	once	TRBD2	CASSLDPAGEYEQYF	TGCGCCAGCAGCTTGGACCCAGCGGGAGAGTACGAGCAGTACTTC
TRBV6-5	TRBJ1-4	15	NA	NA	CASSYSIASREKLFF	TGTGCCAGCAGTTACTCGATAGCCTCTCGAGAAAAACTGTTTTTT
TRBV27	TRBJ2-3	16	once	TRBD2	CASSLSLAGPTDTQYF	TGTGCCAGCAGTTTAAGTTTAGCGGGGCCCACAGATACGCAGTATTTT